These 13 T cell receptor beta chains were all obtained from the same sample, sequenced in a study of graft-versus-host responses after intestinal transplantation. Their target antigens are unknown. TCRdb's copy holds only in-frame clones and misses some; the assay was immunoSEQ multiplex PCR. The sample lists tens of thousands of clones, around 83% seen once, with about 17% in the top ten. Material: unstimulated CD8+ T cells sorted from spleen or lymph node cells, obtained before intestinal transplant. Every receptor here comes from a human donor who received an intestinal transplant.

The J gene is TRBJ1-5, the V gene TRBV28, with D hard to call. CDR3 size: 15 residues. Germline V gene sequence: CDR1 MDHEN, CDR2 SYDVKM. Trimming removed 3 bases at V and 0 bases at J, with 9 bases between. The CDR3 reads CASSFYTYSNQPQHF. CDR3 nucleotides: TGTGCCAGCAGTTTTTATACGTATAGCAATCAGCCCCAGCATTTT. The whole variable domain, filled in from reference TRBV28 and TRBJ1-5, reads DVKVTQSSRYLVKRTGEKVFLECVQDMDHENMFWYRQDPGLGLRLIYFSYDVKMKEKGDIPEGYSVSREKKERFSLILESASTNQTSMYLCASSFYTYSNQPQHFGDGTRLSIL.

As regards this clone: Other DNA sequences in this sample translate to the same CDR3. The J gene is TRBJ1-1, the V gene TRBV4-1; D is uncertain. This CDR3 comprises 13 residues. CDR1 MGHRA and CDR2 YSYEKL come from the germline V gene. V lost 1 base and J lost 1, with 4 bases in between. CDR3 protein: CASSQGQNTEAFF. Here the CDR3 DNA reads TGCGCCAGCAGCCAAGGTCAGAACACTGAAGCTTTCTTT.

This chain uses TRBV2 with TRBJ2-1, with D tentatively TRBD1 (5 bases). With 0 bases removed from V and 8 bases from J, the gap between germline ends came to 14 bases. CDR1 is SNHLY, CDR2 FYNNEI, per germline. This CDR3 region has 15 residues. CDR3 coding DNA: TGTGCCAGCAGTGAAGCAGGGGTCTTGGATTATGAGCAGTTCTTC. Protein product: CASSEAGVLDYEQFF.

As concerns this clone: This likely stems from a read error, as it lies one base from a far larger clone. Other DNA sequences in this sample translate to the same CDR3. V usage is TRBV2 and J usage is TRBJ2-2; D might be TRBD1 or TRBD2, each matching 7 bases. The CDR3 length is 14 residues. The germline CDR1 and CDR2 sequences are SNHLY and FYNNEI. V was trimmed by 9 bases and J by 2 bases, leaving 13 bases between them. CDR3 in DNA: TGTGCCAGGAGCGGGACAGTCAACACCGGGGAGCTGTTTTTT. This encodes CARSGTVNTGELFF. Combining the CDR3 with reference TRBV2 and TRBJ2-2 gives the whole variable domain EPEVTQTPSHQVTQMGQEVILRCVPISNHLYFYWYRQILGQKVEFLVSFYNNEISEKSEIFDDQFSVERPDGSNFTLKIRSTKLEDSAMYFCARSGTVNTGELFFGEGSRLTVL.

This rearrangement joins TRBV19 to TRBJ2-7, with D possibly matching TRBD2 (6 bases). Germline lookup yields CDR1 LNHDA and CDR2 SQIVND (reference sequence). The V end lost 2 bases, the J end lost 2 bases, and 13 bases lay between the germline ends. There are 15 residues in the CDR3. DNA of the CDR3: TGTGCCAGTAGTATATTTGCGGGGCCCACCTACGAGCAGTACTTC. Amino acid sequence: CASSIFAGPTYEQYF.

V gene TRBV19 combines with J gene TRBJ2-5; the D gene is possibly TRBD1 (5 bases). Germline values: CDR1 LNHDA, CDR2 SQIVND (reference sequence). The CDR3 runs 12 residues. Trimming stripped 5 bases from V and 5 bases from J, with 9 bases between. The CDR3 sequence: CASSSPGETQYF. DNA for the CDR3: TGTGCCAGTAGTTCACCAGGGGAGACCCAGTACTTC.

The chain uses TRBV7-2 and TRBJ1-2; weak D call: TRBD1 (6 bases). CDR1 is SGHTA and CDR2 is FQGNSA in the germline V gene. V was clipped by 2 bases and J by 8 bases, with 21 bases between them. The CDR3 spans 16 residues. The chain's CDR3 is CASSLTGQMGARGYTF. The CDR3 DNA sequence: TGTGCCAGCAGCTTAACCGGACAGATGGGTGCGAGGGGCTACACCTTC.

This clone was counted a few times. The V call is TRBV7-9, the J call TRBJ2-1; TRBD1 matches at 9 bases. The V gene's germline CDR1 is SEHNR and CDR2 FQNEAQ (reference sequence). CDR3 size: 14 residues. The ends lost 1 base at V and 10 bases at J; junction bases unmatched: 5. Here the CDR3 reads CASSLGTGVIEQFF. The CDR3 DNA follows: TGTGCCAGCAGCTTAGGGACAGGGGTAATAGAGCAGTTCTTC.

This CDR3 is CASSLSAWGKETQYF. DNA of the CDR3: TGTGCCAGCAGTTTATCTGCGTGGGGGAAAGAGACCCAGTACTTC. This chain uses TRBV27 with TRBJ2-5; D is perhaps TRBD1 or TRBD2 (5 bases each). The CDR3 has 15 amino acids. Germline CDR1 is MNHEY and CDR2 is SMNVEV (reference sequence). The V and J ends lost 0 bases and 3 bases respectively, with 11 bases between them.

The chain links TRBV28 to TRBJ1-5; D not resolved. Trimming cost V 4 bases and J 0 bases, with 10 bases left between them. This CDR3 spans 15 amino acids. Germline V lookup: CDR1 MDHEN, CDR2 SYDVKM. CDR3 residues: CASSSGVYSNQPQHF. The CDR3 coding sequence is TGTGCCAGCAGTTCCGGGGTTTATAGCAATCAGCCCCAGCATTTT.

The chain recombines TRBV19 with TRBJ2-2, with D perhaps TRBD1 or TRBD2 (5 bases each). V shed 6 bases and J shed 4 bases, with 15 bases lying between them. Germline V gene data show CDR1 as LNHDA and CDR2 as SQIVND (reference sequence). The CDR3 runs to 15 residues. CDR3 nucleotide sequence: TGTGCCAGTAGGGGCCGGGACGGCGCCACCGGGGAGCTGTTTTTT. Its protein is CASRGRDGATGELFF.

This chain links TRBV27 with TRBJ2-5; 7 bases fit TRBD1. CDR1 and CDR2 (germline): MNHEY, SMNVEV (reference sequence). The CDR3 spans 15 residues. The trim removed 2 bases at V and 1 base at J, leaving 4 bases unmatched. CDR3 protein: CASSLADRSQETQYF. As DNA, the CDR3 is TGTGCCAGCAGTTTAGCGGACAGGAGCCAAGAGACCCAGTACTTC.

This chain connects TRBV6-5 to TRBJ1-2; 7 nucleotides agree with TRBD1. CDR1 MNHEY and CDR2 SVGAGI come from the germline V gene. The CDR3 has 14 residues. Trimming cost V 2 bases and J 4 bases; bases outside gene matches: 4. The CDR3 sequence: CASSYRTGLYGYTF. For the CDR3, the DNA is TGTGCCAGCAGTTACCGGACAGGCCTCTATGGCTACACCTTC.